This TCR beta chain was documented in a study of blood T cells in healthy people across ages. Findings of the study overall: With naive T cell percentage, TCR beta diversity showed a strong correlation. Age brought a roughly linear fall in TCR beta diversity measured per million T cells.

Of note for this clonotype: Its antigen is unknown.

Through a sample-barcoded 5' primer and a J-beta primer mix, a second PCR was run for about 6 to 11 cycles. TCRdb reprocessed the 5' RACE reads with MiXCR, giving one entry per CDR3 protein. The table lists roughly 730,000 distinct CDR3 sequences, around three fifths of them singletons. Sequencing was carried out using blood. The sequence was collected from a man aged 35 to 55 in good health.

For the CDR3, the DNA is TGTGCCAGCAGTAGTTTAAGTAGGGGCCGTTCTACCTATAATTCACCCCTCCACTTT. Translating it yields CASSSLSRGRSTYNSPLHF. The chain couples TRBV28 to TRBJ1-6, with D possibly being TRBD1 (5 bases). The germline V gene has CDR1 MDHEN and CDR2 SYDVKM. Trimming took 5 bases from V and 2 from J, leaving 22 bases between them. The CDR3 spans 19 residues.